This T cell receptor (beta chain) comes out of a study of Ad26.COV2.S vaccination and SARS-CoV-2 variants. Germline lookup yields CDR1 MDHEN and CDR2 SYDVKM. This CDR3 region has 15 residues. V shed 5 bases and J shed 4 bases, with 17 bases lying between them. This sample's treatment: around 19 received Ad26.COV2.S at low or high dose, single or two shots; 5 received placebo; per-sample allocation not given. The study sampled participants on day 63 after the first vaccine or placebo injection. The study used a vaccine consisting of an Ad26 vector that expressed Wuhan-strain SARS-CoV-2 spike. Assay: immunoSEQ multiplex PCR; the TCRdb copy retains only in-frame clones and omits some. The sample has some 520,000 clones, 87% seen once.

The sample consisted of peripheral blood, taken in a trial of Ad26.COV2.S vaccine versus placebo. The rearrangement uses TRBV28 and TRBJ1-1; D call uncertain. This TCR derives from a person aged 18-65 years who received the Ad26.COV2.S COVID-19 vaccine or a placebo. As DNA, the CDR3 is TGTGCCAGCAGTCCTGACCGTGGATCGGGCACTGAAGCTTTCTTT. It specifies CASSPDRGSGTEAFF.